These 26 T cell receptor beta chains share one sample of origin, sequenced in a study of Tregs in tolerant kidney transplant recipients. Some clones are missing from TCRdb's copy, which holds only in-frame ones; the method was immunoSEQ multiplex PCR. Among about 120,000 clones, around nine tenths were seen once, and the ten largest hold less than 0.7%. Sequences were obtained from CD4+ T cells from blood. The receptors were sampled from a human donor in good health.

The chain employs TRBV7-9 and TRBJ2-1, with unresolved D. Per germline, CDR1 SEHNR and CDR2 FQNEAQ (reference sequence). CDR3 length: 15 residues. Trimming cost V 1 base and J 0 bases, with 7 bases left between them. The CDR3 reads CASSLVLSSYNEQFF. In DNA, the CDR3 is TGTGCCAGCAGCTTAGTCCTTAGCTCCTACAATGAGCAGTTCTTC.

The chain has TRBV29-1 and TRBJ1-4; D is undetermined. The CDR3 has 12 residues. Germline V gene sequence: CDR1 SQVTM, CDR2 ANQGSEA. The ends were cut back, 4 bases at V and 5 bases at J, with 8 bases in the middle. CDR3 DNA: TGCAGCGTTGCTCAGCTAAATGAAAAACTGTTTTTT. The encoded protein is CSVAQLNEKLFF.

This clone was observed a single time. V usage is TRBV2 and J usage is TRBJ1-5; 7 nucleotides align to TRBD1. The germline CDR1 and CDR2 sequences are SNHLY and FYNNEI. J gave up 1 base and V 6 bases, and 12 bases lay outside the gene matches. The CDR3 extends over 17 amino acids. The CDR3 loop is CASSSRDRVVSNQPQHF. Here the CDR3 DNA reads TGTGCCAGCAGCTCAAGAGACAGGGTTGTAAGCAATCAGCCCCAGCATTTT.

CDR3 loop: CASSFQTSATGELFF. CDR3 nucleotide sequence: TGTGCCAGCAGCTTTCAAACCTCCGCCACCGGGGAGCTGTTTTTT. The rearrangement joins TRBV5-5 to TRBJ2-2; no definite D call. This CDR3 is 15 amino acids long. Per the germline V gene, CDR1 is SGHKS and CDR2 is YYEKEE (reference sequence). The V gene lost 2 bases and the J gene lost 4 bases, with 12 bases spanning the gap.

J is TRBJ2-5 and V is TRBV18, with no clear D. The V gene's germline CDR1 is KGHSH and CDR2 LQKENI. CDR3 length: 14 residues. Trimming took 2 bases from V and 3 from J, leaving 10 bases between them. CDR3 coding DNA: TGTGCCAGCTCACCAGGGTTTGGGAAAGAGACCCAGTACTTC. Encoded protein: CASSPGFGKETQYF.

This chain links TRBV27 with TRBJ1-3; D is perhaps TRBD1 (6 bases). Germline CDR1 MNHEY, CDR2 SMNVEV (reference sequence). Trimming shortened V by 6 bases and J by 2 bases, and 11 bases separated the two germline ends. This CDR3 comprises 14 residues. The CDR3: CASRGDNTGNTIYF. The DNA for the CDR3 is TGTGCCAGCAGGGGGGACAATACTGGAAACACCATATATTTT.

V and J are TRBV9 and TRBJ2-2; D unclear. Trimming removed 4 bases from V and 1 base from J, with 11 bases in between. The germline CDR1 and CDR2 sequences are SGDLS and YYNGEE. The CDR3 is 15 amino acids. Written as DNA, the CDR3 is TGTGCCAGCAGCCCTGGGTGGGGGAACACCGGGGAGCTGTTTTTT. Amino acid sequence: CASSPGWGNTGELFF.

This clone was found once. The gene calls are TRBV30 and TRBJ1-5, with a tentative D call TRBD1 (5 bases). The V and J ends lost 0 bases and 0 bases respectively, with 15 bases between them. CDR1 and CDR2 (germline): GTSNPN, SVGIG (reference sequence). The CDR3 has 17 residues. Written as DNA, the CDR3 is TGTGCCTGGAGTGTAAGTAGGGGAGGGCCTAGCAATCAGCCCCAGCATTTT. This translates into CAWSVSRGGPSNQPQHF.

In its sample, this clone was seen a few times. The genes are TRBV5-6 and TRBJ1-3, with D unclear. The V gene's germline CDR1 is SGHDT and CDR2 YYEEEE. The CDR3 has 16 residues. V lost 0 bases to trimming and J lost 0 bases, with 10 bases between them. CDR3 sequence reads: CASSLAPFYSGNTIYF. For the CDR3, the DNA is TGTGCCAGCAGCTTGGCCCCGTTCTACTCTGGAAACACCATATATTTT.

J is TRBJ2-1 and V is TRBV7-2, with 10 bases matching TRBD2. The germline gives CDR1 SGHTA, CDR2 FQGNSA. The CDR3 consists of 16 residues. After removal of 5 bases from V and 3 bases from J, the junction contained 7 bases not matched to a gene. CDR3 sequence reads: CASSPPWTSGYNEQFF. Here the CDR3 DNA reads TGTGCCAGCAGCCCGCCCTGGACTAGCGGCTACAATGAGCAGTTCTTC. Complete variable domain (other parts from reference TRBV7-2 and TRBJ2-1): GAGVSQSPSNKVTEKGKDVELRCDPISGHTALYWYRQSLGQGLEFLIYFQGNSAPDKSGLPSDRFSAERTGGSVSTLTIQRTQQEDSAVYLCASSPPWTSGYNEQFFGPGTRLTVL.

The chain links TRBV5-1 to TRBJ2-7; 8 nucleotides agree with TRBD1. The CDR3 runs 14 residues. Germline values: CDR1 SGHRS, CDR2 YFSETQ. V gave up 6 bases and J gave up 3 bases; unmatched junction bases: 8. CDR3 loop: CASTRTGSNYEQYF. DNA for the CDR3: TGCGCCAGCACGAGGACAGGGAGTAACTACGAGCAGTACTTC.

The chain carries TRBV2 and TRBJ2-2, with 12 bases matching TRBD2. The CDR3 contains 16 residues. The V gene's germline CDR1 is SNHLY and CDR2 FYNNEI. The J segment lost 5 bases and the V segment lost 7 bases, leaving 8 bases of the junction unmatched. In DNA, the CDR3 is TGTGCCAGCAAATCTAGCGGGGGGGCATGGACCGGGGAGCTGTTTTTT. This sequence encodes CASKSSGGAWTGELFF. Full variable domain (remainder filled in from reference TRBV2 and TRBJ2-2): EPEVTQTPSHQVTQMGQEVILRCVPISNHLYFYWYRQILGQKVEFLVSFYNNEISEKSEIFDDQFSVERPDGSNFTLKIRSTKLEDSAMYFCASKSSGGAWTGELFFGEGSRLTVL.

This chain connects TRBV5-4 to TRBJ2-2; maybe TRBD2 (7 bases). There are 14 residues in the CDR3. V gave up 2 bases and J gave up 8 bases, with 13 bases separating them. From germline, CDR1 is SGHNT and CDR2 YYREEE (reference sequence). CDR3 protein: CASSFGGAKGELFF. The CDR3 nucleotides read TGTGCCAGCAGCTTTGGGGGGGCAAAAGGGGAGCTGTTTTTT.

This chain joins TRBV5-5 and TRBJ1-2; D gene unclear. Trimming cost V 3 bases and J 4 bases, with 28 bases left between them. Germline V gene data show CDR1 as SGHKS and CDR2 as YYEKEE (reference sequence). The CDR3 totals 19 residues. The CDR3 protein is CASSYWKVEVPITFYGYTF. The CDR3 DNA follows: TGTGCCAGCAGCTACTGGAAAGTAGAGGTTCCTATTACTTTCTATGGCTACACCTTC.

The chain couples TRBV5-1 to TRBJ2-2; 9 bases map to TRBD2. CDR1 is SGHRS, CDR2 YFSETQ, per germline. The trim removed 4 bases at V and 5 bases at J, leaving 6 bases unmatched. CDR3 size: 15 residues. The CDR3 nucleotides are TGCGCCAGCAGCCTGTCTAGCGGGGCTACCGGGGAGCTGTTTTTT. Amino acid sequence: CASSLSSGATGELFF.

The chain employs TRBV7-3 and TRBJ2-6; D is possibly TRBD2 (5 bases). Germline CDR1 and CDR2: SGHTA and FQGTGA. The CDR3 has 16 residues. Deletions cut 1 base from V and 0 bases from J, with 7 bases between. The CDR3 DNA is TGTGCCAGCAGCTTAAGAGGGTTCTCTGGGGCCAACGTCCTGACTTTC. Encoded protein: CASSLRGFSGANVLTF.

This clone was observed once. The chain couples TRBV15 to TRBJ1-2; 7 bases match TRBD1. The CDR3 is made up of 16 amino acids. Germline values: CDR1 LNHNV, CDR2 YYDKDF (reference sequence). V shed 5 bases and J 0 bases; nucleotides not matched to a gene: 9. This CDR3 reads CATSAPPGQTNYGYTF. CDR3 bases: TGTGCCACCAGCGCACCCCCGGGACAGACTAACTATGGCTACACCTTC.

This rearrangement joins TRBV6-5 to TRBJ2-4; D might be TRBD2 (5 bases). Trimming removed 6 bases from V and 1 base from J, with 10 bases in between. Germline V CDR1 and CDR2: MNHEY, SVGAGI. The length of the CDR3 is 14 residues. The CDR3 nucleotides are TGTGCCAGCAGAAACCCGGGGGCCAAAAACATTCAGTACTTC. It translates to CASRNPGAKNIQYF.

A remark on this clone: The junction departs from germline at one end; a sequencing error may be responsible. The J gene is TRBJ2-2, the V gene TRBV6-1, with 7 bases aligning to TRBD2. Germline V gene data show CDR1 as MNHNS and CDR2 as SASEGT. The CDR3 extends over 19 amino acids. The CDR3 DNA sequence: TGTGCCAACAGTGAAGGAACCGGGAGGCGTGGGGGATTCACCGGGGAGCTGTTTTTT. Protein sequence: CANSEGTGRRGGFTGELFF.

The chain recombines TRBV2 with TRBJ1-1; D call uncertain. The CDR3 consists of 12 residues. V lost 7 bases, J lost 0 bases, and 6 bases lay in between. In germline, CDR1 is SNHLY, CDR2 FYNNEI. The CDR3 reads CASMTVNTEAFF. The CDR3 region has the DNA TGTGCCAGCATGACGGTGAACACTGAAGCTTTCTTT. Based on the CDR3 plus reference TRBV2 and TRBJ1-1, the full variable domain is EPEVTQTPSHQVTQMGQEVILRCVPISNHLYFYWYRQILGQKVEFLVSFYNNEISEKSEIFDDQFSVERPDGSNFTLKIRSTKLEDSAMYFCASMTVNTEAFFGQGTRLTVV.

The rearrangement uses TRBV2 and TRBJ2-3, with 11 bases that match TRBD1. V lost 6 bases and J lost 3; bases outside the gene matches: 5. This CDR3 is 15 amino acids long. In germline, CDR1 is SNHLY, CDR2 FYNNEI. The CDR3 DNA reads TGTGCCAGCAGGGGACAGGGGGGAGGTACAGATACGCAGTATTTT. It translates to CASRGQGGGTDTQYF. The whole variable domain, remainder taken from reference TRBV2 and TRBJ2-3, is EPEVTQTPSHQVTQMGQEVILRCVPISNHLYFYWYRQILGQKVEFLVSFYNNEISEKSEIFDDQFSVERPDGSNFTLKIRSTKLEDSAMYFCASRGQGGGTDTQYFGPGTRLTVL.

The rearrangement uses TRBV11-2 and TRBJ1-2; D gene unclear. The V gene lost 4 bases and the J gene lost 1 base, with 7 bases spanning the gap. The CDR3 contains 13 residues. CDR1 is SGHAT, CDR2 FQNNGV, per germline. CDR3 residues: CASSSDGNYGYTF. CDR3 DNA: TGTGCCAGCAGCTCGGACGGTAACTATGGCTACACCTTC. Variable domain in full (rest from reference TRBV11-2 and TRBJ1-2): EAGVAQSPRYKIIEKRQSVAFWCNPISGHATLYWYQQILGQGPKLLIQFQNNGVVDDSQLPKDRFSAERLKGVDSTLKIQPAKLEDSAVYLCASSSDGNYGYTFGSGTRLTVV.

CDR3 protein: CASSSTWGQSSYEQYF. The CDR3 DNA reads as TGTGCCAGCAGCTCAACGTGGGGCCAAAGCTCCTACGAGCAGTACTTC. J is TRBJ2-7 and V is TRBV7-9; the D gene is possibly TRBD1 (5 bases). The CDR3 loop spans 16 amino acids. CDR1 SEHNR and CDR2 FQNEAQ come from the germline V gene (reference sequence). V was cut by 4 bases and J by 0 bases, with 16 bases left in between.

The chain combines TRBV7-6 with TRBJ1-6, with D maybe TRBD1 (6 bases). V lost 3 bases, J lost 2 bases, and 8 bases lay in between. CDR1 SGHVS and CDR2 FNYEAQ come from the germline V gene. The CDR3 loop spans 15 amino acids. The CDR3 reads CASSLRGAYNSPLHF. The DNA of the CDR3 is TGTGCCAGCAGCTTGAGGGGGGCCTATAATTCACCCCTCCACTTT.

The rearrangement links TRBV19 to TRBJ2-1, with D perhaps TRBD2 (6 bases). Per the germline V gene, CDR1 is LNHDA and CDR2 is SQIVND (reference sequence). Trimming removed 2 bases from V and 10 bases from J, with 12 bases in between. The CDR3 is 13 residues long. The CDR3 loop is CASSITSRYEQFF. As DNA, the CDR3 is TGTGCCAGTAGTATAACTAGCAGGTACGAGCAGTTCTTC.

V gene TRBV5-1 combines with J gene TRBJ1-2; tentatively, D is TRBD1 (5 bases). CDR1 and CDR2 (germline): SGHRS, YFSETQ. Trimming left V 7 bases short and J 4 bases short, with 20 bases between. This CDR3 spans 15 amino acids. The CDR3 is CASRPSGTEVYGYTF. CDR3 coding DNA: TGCGCCAGCCGGCCGTCCGGGACGGAAGTCTATGGCTACACCTTC.